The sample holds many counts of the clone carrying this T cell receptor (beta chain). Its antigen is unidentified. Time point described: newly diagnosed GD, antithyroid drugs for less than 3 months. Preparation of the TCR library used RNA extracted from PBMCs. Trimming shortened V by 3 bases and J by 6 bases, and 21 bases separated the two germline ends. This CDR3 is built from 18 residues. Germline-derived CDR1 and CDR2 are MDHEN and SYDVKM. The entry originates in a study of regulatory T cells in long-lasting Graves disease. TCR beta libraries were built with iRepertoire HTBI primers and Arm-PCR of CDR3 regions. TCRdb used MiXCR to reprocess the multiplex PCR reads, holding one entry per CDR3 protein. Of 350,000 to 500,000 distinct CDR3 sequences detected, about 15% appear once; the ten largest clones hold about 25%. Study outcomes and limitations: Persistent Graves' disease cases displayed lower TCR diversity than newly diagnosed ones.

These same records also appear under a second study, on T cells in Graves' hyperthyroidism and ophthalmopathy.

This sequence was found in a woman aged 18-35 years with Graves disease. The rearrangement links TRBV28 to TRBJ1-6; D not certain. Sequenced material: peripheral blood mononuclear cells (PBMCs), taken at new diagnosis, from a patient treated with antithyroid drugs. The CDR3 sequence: CASSFVFSSEFTNSPLHF. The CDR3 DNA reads TGTGCCAGCAGTTTTGTATTCTCGAGCGAATTTACTAATTCACCCCTCCACTTT.